The rows below give T cell receptor beta chains drawn from one sample of a study of vaccination effects on CD4 cells after COVID-19. No antigen is known for these receptors. The method was immunoSEQ multiplex PCR; TCRdb's version includes in-frame clones alone and lacks a portion of them. The sample has about 66,000 clones, roughly 79% seen once. The sequences come from CD4+ T cells from PBMCs cultured with HCoV-OC43 spike peptides, collected after COVID-19 vaccination. The receptors come from a human donor who received a COVID-19 vaccine. Each CDR3 is given with its conserved first and last residue. The D gene is left open where the match is weak.

J	V	D	CDR3
TRBJ1-5	TRBV7-8	NA	CASSPQGGRNQPQHF
TRBJ2-3	TRBV24-1	TRBD1	CATSDPTLRQGGADTQYF
TRBJ2-5	TRBV30	NA	CAWNRQLQETQYF
TRBJ2-1	TRBV6-5	NA	CASTWDTSSYNEQFF
TRBJ1-5	TRBV3-1/TRBV3-2	TRBD1	CASSQAPGQGFYSNQPQHF
TRBJ1-6	TRBV19	NA	CASRGAISSYNSPLHF
TRBJ1-4	TRBV28	TRBD1	CASRLGQGGRRGEKLFF
TRBJ2-3	TRBV9	TRBD2	CASSATGTSGDTQYF
TRBJ2-5	TRBV5-1	TRBD2	CASSLDGGVEYF
TRBJ2-1	TRBV4-1	TRBD1	CASSQPDRGSWEQFF
TRBJ2-2	TRBV10-2	TRBD1	CASSFTGAGELFF
TRBJ2-1	TRBV7-3	NA	CASSLRFGNEQFF
TRBJ2-2	TRBV12-5	TRBD1	CASGIGTGAGELFF
TRBJ2-2	TRBV3-1/TRBV3-2	NA	CASSRTVAGELFF
TRBJ2-3	TRBV7-2	TRBD2	CASSPTRAGTSTDTQYF
TRBJ2-5	TRBV5-1	TRBD2	CASSLGGGARETQYF
TRBJ1-2	TRBV19	NA	CATSLRKEGYGYTF
TRBJ2-5	TRBV6-1	NA	CASSEGAGGETQYF
TRBJ2-1	TRBV30	NA	CAWCHGYNEQFF
TRBJ1-1	TRBV6-6	TRBD1	CASSSTGGTEAFF
TRBJ1-6	TRBV2	NA	CASSVVQESPLHF
TRBJ2-2	TRBV10-1	NA	CASSEAFRTGELFF
TRBJ1-3	TRBV3-1/TRBV3-2	TRBD1	CASSQAGTGGNTIYF
TRBJ1-2	TRBV3-1/TRBV3-2	NA	CASSQDGGNYGYTF
TRBJ2-2	TRBV5-1	NA	CASSLVAGGAGELFF
TRBJ2-3	TRBV5-1	TRBD1	CASSKTGIPDTQYF
TRBJ1-1	TRBV10-1	NA	CASSESGRMNTEAFF
TRBJ2-3	TRBV5-4	TRBD2	CASSYTSGTSTDTQYF
TRBJ2-1	TRBV5-4	TRBD1	CASSLGQGAYNEQFF
TRBJ1-2	TRBV2	TRBD1	CASRTGTDSYGYTF
TRBJ2-6	TRBV9	NA	CASTLGTLGANVLTF
TRBJ2-1	TRBV11-2	NA	CASSGRWGNEQFF
TRBJ1-5	TRBV6-5	NA	CASSSPGTGNQPQHF